These 26 T cell receptor beta chains share one sample of origin, sequenced in a study of regulatory T cells in long-lasting Graves disease. The authors built TCR beta libraries using iRepertoire HTBI primers and Arm-PCR of CDR3 regions. MiXCR, run by TCRdb on the multiplex PCR reads, gives a single entry per CDR3 protein. Altogether roughly 500,000 distinct CDR3 sequences are present, 13% being singletons, with the ten largest covering over 7.5%. Time point of the sample: newly diagnosed GD, antithyroid drugs for less than 3 months. There was RNA extracted from PBMCs, and the TCR library was made from it. This sample was shared with a second study, whose subject was T cells in Graves' hyperthyroidism and ophthalmopathy.

This specimen was peripheral blood mononuclear cells (PBMCs), taken at new diagnosis, from a patient treated with antithyroid drugs. These receptors were taken from a man aged 25-40 years with Graves disease.

This clonotype was detected many times. V usage is TRBV24-1 and J usage is TRBJ2-5, with TRBD1 matching over 9 bases. This CDR3 is built from 16 residues. Losses at the gene ends were 5 bases for V and 5 bases for J; bases not matched to a gene: 11. Germline CDR1 is KGHDR and CDR2 is SFDVKD. CDR3 DNA sequence: TGTGCCACCAGTGTCCAATGGGACAGGGCCAGGGAGACCCAGTACTTC. This translates into CATSVQWDRARETQYF.

This clonotype showed up many times. The rearrangement uses TRBV2 and TRBJ1-1; D is unclear. Germline assignment: CDR1 SNHLY and CDR2 FYNNEI. This CDR3 has 15 residues. Trimming shortened V by 0 bases and J by 3 bases, and 11 bases separated the two germline ends. The CDR3 reads CASSEALRRYTEAFF. As DNA, the CDR3 is TGTGCCAGCAGTGAAGCGCTCAGGAGATACACTGAAGCTTTCTTT.

A note on this clonotype: It is likely a read error: a sequence one base away is far more abundant. V gene TRBV7-2 combines with J gene TRBJ1-4; tentative D call: TRBD1 (5 bases). The V and J ends lost 5 bases and 13 bases respectively, with 14 bases between them. The germline CDR1 and CDR2 sequences are SGHTA and FQGNSA. This CDR3 is 12 amino acids long. The CDR3 reads CASSPVGGRLFF. The CDR3 nucleotides are TGTGCCAGCAGCCCCGTCGGGGGGAGACTGTTTTTT.

This clonotype was observed at least ten times. The genes are TRBV12-3 or TRBV12-4 and TRBJ1-1; D call uncertain. The CDR3 consists of 13 residues. V was cut by 6 bases and J by 1 base, with 9 bases left in between. This CDR3 reads CASSFAGNTEAFF. The CDR3 bases are TGTGCCAGCAGCTTCGCGGGGAACACTGAAGCTTTCTTT.

This clonotype came up many times. The V call is TRBV5-6, the J call TRBJ2-2; D is unclear. The CDR3 contains 18 residues. V was cut by 4 bases and J by 2 bases, with 21 bases left in between. In germline, CDR1 is SGHDT, CDR2 YYEEEE. The CDR3: CASSGIRDTLGNTGELFF. Here the CDR3 DNA reads TGTGCCAGCAGCGGAATACGAGACACATTAGGTAACACCGGGGAGCTGTTTTTT.

This clonotype was observed at least ten times. V usage is TRBV11-1 and J usage is TRBJ2-2, with D tentatively TRBD2 (5 bases). V was cut by 6 bases and J by 8 bases, with 10 bases left in between. Germline-derived CDR1 and CDR2 are SGHAT and FQDESV (reference sequence). The CDR3 loop spans 12 amino acids. CDR3 amino acids: CASSTLAGELFF. The DNA of the CDR3 is TGTGCCAGCAGTACTTTAGCGGGGGAGCTGTTTTTT.

Only a few counts were recorded for this clonotype. V usage is TRBV29-1 and J usage is TRBJ2-1; 12 positions match TRBD2. Germline lookup yields CDR1 SQVTM and CDR2 ANQGSEA. Trimming took 3 bases from V and 8 from J; bases not matched to a gene: 11. This CDR3 comprises 16 residues. The CDR3 here is CSVDRRRASGRDEQFF. The CDR3 DNA follows: TGCAGCGTTGACAGGAGGAGGGCTAGCGGGAGGGATGAGCAGTTCTTC.

This clonotype was seen repeatedly, ten times or more. The V gene is TRBV6-2 or TRBV6-3, the J gene TRBJ1-1; D gene unclear. CDR1 MNHEY and CDR2 SVGEGT come from the germline V gene. V was cut by 5 bases and J by 1 base, with 8 bases left in between. The CDR3 length is 13 residues. The CDR3 sequence: CASSDYQNTEAFF. The CDR3 nucleotides are TGTGCCAGCAGTGATTACCAGAACACTGAAGCTTTCTTT.

This clonotype was detected many times. CDR3 loop: CASSGPGTVTHEQYF. The CDR3 nucleotides are TGTGCCAGCAGTGGGCCCGGGACAGTTACCCACGAGCAGTACTTC. The rearrangement links TRBV28 to TRBJ2-7, with 7 bases lining up with TRBD1. V shed 5 bases, J shed 5 bases, and the junction held 12 bases outside the gene matches. The CDR3 covers 15 residues. Germline V gene sequence: CDR1 MDHEN, CDR2 SYDVKM.

Many counts were recorded for this clonotype. This chain connects TRBV18 to TRBJ2-1, with 9 bases identical to TRBD1. The length of the CDR3 is 14 residues. The germline V gene has CDR1 KGHSH and CDR2 LQKENI. V was clipped by 6 bases and J by 6 bases; unmatched bases: 6. This chain's CDR3 is CASSRTGASNEQFF. The CDR3 DNA reads TGTGCCAGCTCCAGGACAGGGGCGTCCAATGAGCAGTTCTTC.

Turning to this clonotype: A much larger clone is a single base away; this may be a read error. The V call is TRBV27, the J call TRBJ2-1; TRBD2 agrees at 16 bases. The CDR3 covers 21 residues. Germline loops: CDR1 MNHEY, CDR2 SMNVEV (reference sequence). The ends lost 3 bases at V and 6 bases at J; junction bases unmatched: 17. The CDR3 DNA is TGTGCCAGCAGTTTCCCCGGGTCACCTGGGACTAGCGGGAGGGATAGCAATGAGCAGTTCTTC. Translating it yields CASSFPGSPGTSGRDSNEQFF.

This clonotype was counted many times. This chain connects TRBV5-1 to TRBJ2-1, with D perhaps matching TRBD2 (5 bases). This CDR3 is built from 15 residues. Germline-derived CDR1 and CDR2 are SGHRS and YFSETQ. The V and J ends lost 4 bases and 0 bases respectively, with 11 bases between them. In DNA form, the CDR3 reads TGCGCCAGCAGCCGTACTAGTAGCTCCTACAATGAGCAGTTCTTC. The encoded protein is CASSRTSSSYNEQFF.

This clonotype occurred many times. The V gene is TRBV28, the J gene TRBJ2-4; D possibly corresponds to TRBD1 (6 bases). The germline V gene encodes CDR1 MDHEN and CDR2 SYDVKM. Deletions cut 2 bases from V and 1 base from J, with 6 bases between. The CDR3 is made up of 14 amino acids. The DNA of the CDR3 is TGTGCCAGCAGTTTAGGACAGGCCAAAAACATTCAGTACTTC. Protein product: CASSLGQAKNIQYF.

This clonotype has a count of ten or more. This chain connects TRBV2 to TRBJ2-7; D is ambiguous. The CDR3 runs 11 residues. Germline-derived CDR1 and CDR2 are SNHLY and FYNNEI. The V end was cut by 8 bases, the J end by 3 bases, with 8 bases between. As DNA, the CDR3 is TGTGCCAGCCGGAATTACTACGAGCAGTACTTC. This translates into CASRNYYEQYF.

Worth noting for this clonotype: A junction end diverges from the germline sequence, so it may reflect a read error. V gene TRBV6-1 combines with J gene TRBJ1-5; D is unclear. Germline V gives CDR1 MNHNS, CDR2 SASEGT. The CDR3 is 13 residues long. The CDR3 sequence: CASTQVVGGRNLF. Here the CDR3 DNA reads TGTGCCAGCACCCAAGTGGTAGGAGGCAGAAACCTTTTT.

J is TRBJ2-7 and V is TRBV7-6, with 7 bases aligning to TRBD2. Germline V gene sequence: CDR1 SGHVS, CDR2 FNYEAQ. V dropped 3 bases and J dropped 2; count of bases not matched to a gene: 4. The CDR3 is made up of 14 amino acids. The CDR3: CASSFQAGPYEQYF. The CDR3 DNA reads as TGTGCCAGCAGCTTTCAAGCGGGGCCCTACGAGCAGTACTTC.

In its sample, this clonotype was seen a few times. V and J are TRBV19 and TRBJ1-5, with D possibly being TRBD1 (5 bases). This CDR3 region has 15 residues. Germline values: CDR1 LNHDA, CDR2 SQIVND (reference sequence). V lost 2 bases to trimming and J lost 5 bases, with 13 bases between them. The CDR3 bases are TGTGCCAGTAGTATATTAGGAGGGGTTGATCAGCCCCAGCATTTT. Encoded protein: CASSILGGVDQPQHF.

This clonotype was recorded many times. The rearrangement links TRBV29-1 to TRBJ2-7; D tentatively fits TRBD1 or TRBD2 (5 bases each). CDR1 is SQVTM and CDR2 is ANQGSEA in the germline V gene. The CDR3 extends over 12 amino acids. The ends were cut back, 4 bases at V and 5 bases at J, with 12 bases in the middle. The CDR3 DNA follows: TGCAGCGTTGGGGGCCAAGCGGACGAGCAGTACTTC. This encodes CSVGGQADEQYF.

This clonotype was seen more than once but under ten times. The chain carries TRBV20-1 and TRBJ2-1, with unresolved D. Germline-derived CDR1 and CDR2 are DFQATT and SNEGSKA (reference sequence). The CDR3 extends over 13 amino acids. Trimming left V 3 bases short and J 6 bases short, with 12 bases between. The CDR3 sequence is CSASPIVGNEQFF. CDR3 nucleotide sequence: TGCAGTGCTAGTCCCATAGTGGGCAATGAGCAGTTCTTC.

The J gene is TRBJ1-2, the V gene TRBV4-1; possible D gene TRBD1, 6 bases. Trimming removed 3 bases from V and 6 bases from J, with 20 bases in between. This CDR3 is built from 16 residues. CDR1 is MGHRA, CDR2 YSYEKL, per germline. This CDR3 is CASSQPAARGGDGYTF. Written as DNA, the CDR3 is TGCGCCAGCAGCCAGCCCGCCGCTCGAGGGGGGGATGGCTACACCTTC.

This clonotype showed up just a few times. The V gene is TRBV18, the J gene TRBJ2-1; D gene ambiguous. Germline V gene data show CDR1 as KGHSH and CDR2 as LQKENI. CDR3 length equals 16 residues. V shed 2 bases and J shed 2 bases, with 13 bases lying between them. The CDR3 spells CASSPGSRTTYNEQFF. The CDR3 bases are TGTGCCAGCTCACCAGGATCGAGGACCACCTACAATGAGCAGTTCTTC.

This chain joins TRBV18 and TRBJ1-4; D not certain. The CDR3 loop spans 14 amino acids. Trimming stripped 2 bases from V and 2 bases from J, with 6 bases between. Germline CDR1 and CDR2: KGHSH and LQKENI. The CDR3 loop reads CASSPWSTNEKLFF. DNA of the CDR3: TGTGCCAGCTCACCATGGTCCACTAATGAAAAACTGTTTTTT.

In this sample, this clonotype turned up many times. This chain joins TRBV20-1 and TRBJ2-7, with 10 nucleotides matching TRBD2. Germline CDR1 reads DFQATT; CDR2 reads SNEGSKA (reference sequence). This CDR3 contains 14 residues. V shed 1 base, J shed 0 bases, and the junction held 0 bases outside the gene matches. This chain's CDR3 is CSARGTSGSYEQYF. In DNA form, the CDR3 reads TGCAGTGCTAGAGGGACTAGCGGCTCCTACGAGCAGTACTTC.

The chain recombines TRBV27 with TRBJ2-7; tentative D call: TRBD2 (7 bases). CDR1 is MNHEY and CDR2 is SMNVEV in the germline V gene (reference sequence). CDR3 length: 15 residues. V was trimmed by 10 bases and J by 7 bases, leaving 26 bases between them. For the CDR3, the DNA is TGTGCCACCTTCCAACAGGGTGCGGGAGTTTATGAGCAGTACTTC. It is translated as CATFQQGAGVYEQYF.

This clonotype has at least ten counts. The chain is built from TRBV29-1 and TRBJ2-1; 10 bases agree with TRBD1. Unmatched junction bases numbered 2, after V lost 6 bases and J lost 6 bases. This CDR3 comprises 12 residues. CDR1 and CDR2 from the germline V gene are SQVTM and ANQGSEA. The CDR3 DNA reads as TGCAGCGTGGGGGACAGGGGCAATGAGCAGTTCTTC. It codes for CSVGDRGNEQFF.

This clonotype was found a few times. V usage is TRBV20-1 and J usage is TRBJ2-2, with a weak D call TRBD1 (5 bases). Trimming stripped 0 bases from V and 0 bases from J, with 14 bases between. Germline CDR1 DFQATT, CDR2 SNEGSKA (reference sequence). The CDR3 consists of 17 residues. This CDR3 is CSARDRYKGPNTGELFF. Written as DNA, the CDR3 is TGCAGTGCTAGAGATCGATATAAGGGGCCGAACACCGGGGAGCTGTTTTTT.